This T cell receptor (beta chain) derives from a study of cytomegalovirus exposure and HLA in healthy donors. Study conclusions and caveats: Three chains tied to CMV proved CMV antigen-specific in vitro.

As regards this clone: Its specificity is unknown.

Use of 60 Vbeta and 13 Jbeta primers characterized the PCR. The assay was immunoSEQ multiplex PCR, and TCRdb's table has in-frame clones only and misses some. The repertoire holds more than 90,000 clones, with about 81% as singletons. Germline V gene lookup returns CDR1 SGHAT and CDR2 FQNNGV. This CDR3 is 13 amino acids long. V dropped 5 bases and J dropped 1 base, with 9 bases sitting between them. The chain combines TRBV11-2 with TRBJ2-7; D not certain. This sequence was found in a man over 45 in good health and CMV-seronegative. Sequencing was carried out using PBMCs. The DNA for the CDR3 is TGTGCCAGCAGCCTCCGAGAGTCCTACGAGCAGTACTTC. Its protein is CASSLRESYEQYF.